These T cell receptor beta chains were read from a single sample in a study of cytotoxic CD8 clonotypes in ibrutinib-treated CLL. Using immunoSEQ multiplex PCR, the repertoire was profiled, and TCRdb retains in-frame clones only, with some absent. Here the sample spans over 250,000 clones, roughly 76% being singletons. The sample in question was PBMCs, obtained at disease progression, from a patient treated with ibrutinib. The source is a human donor with chronic lymphocytic leukemia. Each CDR3 is given with its conserved first and last residue. A D gene is named only where the DNA matches it firmly.

d_call	j_call	v_call	cdr3_aa	cdr3_nt
TRBD2	TRBJ2-3	TRBV2	CASSWAGGTTDTQYF	TGTGCCAGCAGTTGGGCGGGGGGGACCACAGATACGCAGTATTTT
-	TRBJ2-6	TRBV2	CASSGRRVSGSGANVLTF	TGTGCCAGCAGCGGGCGCAGGGTATCCGGCTCTGGGGCCAACGTCCTGACTTTC
TRBD2	TRBJ2-5	TRBV4-1	CASSQRPETSGVVRTQYF	TGCGCCAGCAGCCAACGCCCTGAGACTAGCGGGGTAGTGCGGACCCAGTACTTC
TRBD2	TRBJ2-7	TRBV11-2	CASSLLADSTYEQYF	TGTGCCAGCAGCCTTCTAGCGGACTCGACCTACGAGCAGTACTTC
TRBD2	TRBJ2-7	TRBV4-1	CASSQVGLAGGYEQYF	TGCGCCAGCAGCCAAGTAGGTTTAGCGGGAGGTTACGAGCAGTACTTC
-	TRBJ2-3	TRBV29-1	CSVEGATTDTQYF	TGCAGCGTTGAAGGAGCTACCACAGATACGCAGTATTTT
TRBD1	TRBJ1-1	TRBV5-8	CASSSLDRANTEAFF	TGTGCCAGCAGCTCCCTCGACAGGGCGAACACTGAAGCTTTCTTT
-	TRBJ2-5	TRBV9	CASSVDMGWETQYF	TGTGCCAGCAGCGTAGATATGGGCTGGGAGACCCAGTACTTC
TRBD1	TRBJ1-2	TRBV6-5	CASSTDRIFYGYTF	TGTGCCAGCAGTACGGACAGGATCTTCTATGGCTACACCTTC
TRBD2	TRBJ2-5	TRBV7-8	CASSGAGGQRETQYF	TGTGCCAGCAGTGGAGCGGGGGGCCAACGGGAGACCCAGTACTTC
-	TRBJ2-2	TRBV2	CASTASRELFF	TGTGCCAGCACGGCCTCTAGAGAGCTGTTTTTT
-	TRBJ2-1	TRBV5-4	CASSFRQISYNEQFF	TGTGCCAGCAGCTTTAGACAGATCTCCTACAATGAGCAGTTCTTC
TRBD2	TRBJ2-1	TRBV7-9	CASSWLAGRNNEQFF	TGTGCCAGCAGCTGGCTAGCGGGACGTAACAATGAGCAGTTCTTC
-	TRBJ2-2	TRBV9	CASSVAPTTSPGELFF	TGTGCCAGCAGCGTAGCTCCGACCACCTCCCCCGGGGAGCTGTTTTTT